This T cell receptor beta chain derives from a study of shared clonotypes between healthy human individuals (dated by TCRdb to 2020 to 2021). Notes on the research overall: The cohort comprised a couple of women and a few men aged 18 to 49 years. For each donor, CD4 naive and CD4 memory were each run on three plates, CD8 naive on two plates, and CD8 memory on one plate. To increase sequencing depth and limit assay-specific biases, TCR repertoire library preparation and sequencing were carried out by different laboratories using diverse techniques. To estimate repertoire size and how much clonotypes are shared between individuals, the study performed deep sequencing of blood TCR repertoires from roughly five healthy adults. Between about 0.8 and 8.9 billion PBMCs per donor were obtained by leukapheresis.

The donors were healthy, HIV-negative adults with no recently reported acute infections or vaccinations. All donors were Caucasian adults living in Nashville, Tennessee, USA. CD4+ T cells were enriched by magnetic negative selection; naive cells were then positively selected on CD45RA, and the negative fraction formed the memory subset. Blood was obtained by leukapheresis, after which PBMCs were separated by Ficoll-Histopaque density gradient centrifugation and cryopreserved in liquid nitrogen vapor phase. Analytical flow cytometry was used to check the purity and quantity of every magnetically sorted T cell population. Genomic DNA was isolated from each sorted fraction and quantified by UV absorbance on a Nanodrop 2000c. Between the V and J ends, shortened by 4 bases and 0 bases respectively, the junction contains 10 bases. CDR1 is given as SGHRS and CDR2 as YFSETQ, both from the germline V gene. Counted from cysteine to phenylalanine, this CDR3 has 14 amino acids. Only the CDR3 DNA is retained, 42 bases long and in frame from the first base.

Results the study describes overall, beyond this receptor: Sharing across a few donors was observed for around 4.8% of naive CD4, about 4% of naive CD8, 2% to 2.5% of memory CD4, and around 0.42% of memory CD8 clonotypes. Because the study included a small number of donors, the genetic and exposure-history diversity represented was limited. Clonotypes shared by all four sorted-subset donors showed higher generation probabilities than non-shared clonotypes. Larger estimated clonotype richness was generally found for naive subsets than for memory subsets. Incomplete sequencing was indicated by rarefaction of sorted-subset datasets, despite the large sequencing depth. Pairwise subsampling indicated that sequencing depth was expected to affect the degree of clonotype sharing among donors. Sampling was limited to blood, and TCR repertoires in tissue likely differ from TCR repertoires in blood.

Using the deep immunoSEQ assay, TCR CDR3 regions were amplified from genomic DNA by multiplex PCR. For each cell subset, the extracted genomic DNA was distributed evenly across all wells of several immunoSEQ 96-well plates, and each plate served as one replicate. For sorted subsets, approximately 210 ng genomic DNA, equal to about 30,000 T cell genomes, was loaded into each replicate PCR. Purified libraries were quantified with a Qubit 3.0 fluorometer, sized on a Bioanalyzer 2100, and re-quantified with the KAPA Library Quantification kit. A separate single-read 150-cycle Illumina NextSeq 550 flow cell was used to sequence each immunoSEQ 96-well plate. On the authors' methods: Because the immunoSEQ output held only junctional sequences and lacked quality scores, the filtering could not match the filtering applied to full-length reads. Sequences were annotated with PyIR, a Python wrapper for IgBLAST v1.9, and V/J genes and CDR3 were assigned using IMGT germline references. Reads with weak V/J assignments (E-value above 1e-6), missing CDR3, stop codons, out-of-frame junctions, or ambiguous translated residues were removed. A V3J clonotype was defined by an identical inferred V gene, J gene, and CDR3 amino acid sequence. Percentage overlap between repertoires was calculated by dividing the number of shared unique clonotypes by the size of the smaller repertoire. Richness of each repertoire was evaluated using RTK rarefaction, the Chao1 estimator, and Recon v2.1 estimates of unobserved clonotypes. Generation probabilities were computed with OLGA for all TCRbeta clonotypes obtained by the gDNA method from a few donors. The table was pulled from immuneACCESS by TCRdb, which kept in-frame rearrangements only. Such tables lose some clones; where checked, under half of the loss comes from unresolved V genes, and the rest has no known cause. The DNA gave D and trimming, while V, J and clone size come from that table. For this sample there are about 1,500,000 clones; around 97% appear just once. Roughly 1.2% of the sample lies in the top ten.

Concerning this clone: Its target antigen remains unknown. No quality values exist for individual bases; no much larger clone is one base distant.

The sequence was obtained from a man younger than 40 in good health. This chain joins TRBV5-1 to TRBJ2-5; the D gene assignment is ambiguous. Sequencing was done on a sample of naive CD4+ T cells sorted from blood. What the cell subset or site label conveys for this sample: CD45RA+ positively selected. The CDR3 region has the sequence CASSPVADQETQYF. In nucleotides, the sequence is TGCGCCAGCAGCCCGGTGGCGGACCAAGAGACCCAGTACTTC. Supplemented by the reference TRBV5-1 and TRBJ2-5 proteins around the CDR3, the complete variable domain is KAGVTQTPRYLIKTRGQQVTLSCSPISGHRSVSWYQQTPGQGLQFLFEYFSETQRNKGNFPGRFSGRQFSNSRSEMNVSTLELGDSALYLCASSPVADQETQYFGPGTRLLVL.